The rows below give T cell receptor beta chains drawn from one sample of a study of T cell responses to AZD1222 COVID-19 vaccine. Some clones are missing from TCRdb's copy, which holds only in-frame ones; the method was immunoSEQ multiplex PCR. The table lists 100,000 to 150,000 clones, roughly 88% of them singletons. Sequencing was performed on peripheral blood, taken on day 0 of AZD1222 vaccination. These receptors all stem from an adult in good health. Both conserved end residues are part of each CDR3. A D gene is named only where the DNA matches it firmly.

>NA|TRBJ1-2|TRBV4-2
CASSQQGSGYTF
>TRBD1|TRBJ2-7|TRBV28
CASSFQRDRGYEQYF
>NA|TRBJ2-3|TRBV7-6
CASSLSTDGTDTQYF
>NA|TRBJ2-7|TRBV6-1
CASSVPSGRGPNEQYF
>NA|TRBJ1-5|TRBV28
CASSESRSNQPQHF
>NA|TRBJ2-1|TRBV5-4
CASSPRHREQGINEQFF
>TRBD1|TRBJ1-5|TRBV7-8
CASSLGPDRENQPQHF
>NA|TRBJ2-6|TRBV6-5
CASSYSSVSGANVLTF
>NA|TRBJ2-7|TRBV5-6
CASSPPDLSYEQYF
>TRBD1|TRBJ1-3|TRBV28
CASTWGGQISGNTIYF
>NA|TRBJ2-1|TRBV5-1
CASSLDPSGEQFF
>NA|TRBJ1-1|TRBV11-3
CASSPRDKLNTEAFF